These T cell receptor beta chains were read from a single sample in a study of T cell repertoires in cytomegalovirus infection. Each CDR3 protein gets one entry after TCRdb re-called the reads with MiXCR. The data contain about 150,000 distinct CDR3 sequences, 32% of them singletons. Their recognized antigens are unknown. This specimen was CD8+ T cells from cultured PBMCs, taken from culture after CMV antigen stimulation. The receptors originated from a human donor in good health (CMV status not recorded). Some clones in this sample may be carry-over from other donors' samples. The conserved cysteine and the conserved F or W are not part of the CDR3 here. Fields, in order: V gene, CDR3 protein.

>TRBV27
ASSLHPGLNTEAF
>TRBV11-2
ASSPEQGATEAF
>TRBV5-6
ASSLGVQGETQY
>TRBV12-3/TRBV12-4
ASSYVAGGPDEQF
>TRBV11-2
ASSHRIRGEHEQF
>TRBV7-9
ASSHTGPVVSYNEQF
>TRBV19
ASSIGTRGPNEQF
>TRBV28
ASTPLRVGEKLF
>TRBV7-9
ASSLVWGTEAF
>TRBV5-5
ASSLFFGEKYEQY
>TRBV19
ASSGDTQY
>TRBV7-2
ASSFAGTQYEQY
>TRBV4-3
ASSQNRGLGEQY
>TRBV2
ASSEGRGNQPQH
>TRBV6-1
ASTKGQGAEDTQY
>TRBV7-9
ASISHRTQY
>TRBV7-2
ASSTPGQGPYEQY
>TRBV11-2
TSSLEHSTDTQY
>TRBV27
ASSFLDRGKGSPLH
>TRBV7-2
ASSFLSSGNTIY
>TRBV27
ASSHSVTGNTIY
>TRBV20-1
STRPGAGTEAF
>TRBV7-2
ASSLVGAGGYGYT
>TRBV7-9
ASSLGFGDPGQGVMAF
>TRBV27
ASSTRDSISSYNEQF
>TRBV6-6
ASSQNSGNTDTQY
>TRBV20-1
SARSRLAKYYNEQF
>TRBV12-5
ASGSGLAGVNEQF
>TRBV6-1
AGGLAEYNEQF
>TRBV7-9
ASGIQQNTEAF
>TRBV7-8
ASSWVPGSSYNEQF
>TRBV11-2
ASSSRDRGITDTQY
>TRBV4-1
ACSHRTGDSGYT
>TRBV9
ASSGMPGGGDGEQF
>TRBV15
ATSRDQTAEAF
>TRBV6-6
ASSYSASGNEQF
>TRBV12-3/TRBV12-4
ASSLPQTEAF
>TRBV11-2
ASSQGLFQRADTQY
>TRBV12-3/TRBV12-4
ASSLKLAGGRPPTDTQY
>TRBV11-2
ASSTSRGTYEQY
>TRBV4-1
ASSQVAYEQY
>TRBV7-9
ASGGSSPGELF
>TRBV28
ASSFLGQGALREQY
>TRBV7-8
ASSLVHRAAAIQETQY